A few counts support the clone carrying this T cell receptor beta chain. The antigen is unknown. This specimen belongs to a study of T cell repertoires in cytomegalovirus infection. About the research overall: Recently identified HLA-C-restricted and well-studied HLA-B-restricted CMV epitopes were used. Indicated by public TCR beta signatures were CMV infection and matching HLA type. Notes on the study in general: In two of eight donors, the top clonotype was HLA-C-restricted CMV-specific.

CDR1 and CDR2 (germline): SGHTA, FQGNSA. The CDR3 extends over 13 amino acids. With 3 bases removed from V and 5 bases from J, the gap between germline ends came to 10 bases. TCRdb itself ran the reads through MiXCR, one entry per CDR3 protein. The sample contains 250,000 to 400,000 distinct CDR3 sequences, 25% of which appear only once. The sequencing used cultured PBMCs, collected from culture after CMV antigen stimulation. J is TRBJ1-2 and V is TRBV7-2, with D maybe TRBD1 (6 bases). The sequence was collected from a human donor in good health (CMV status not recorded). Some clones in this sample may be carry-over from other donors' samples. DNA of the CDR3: TGTGCCAGCAGCTTGGGGACACAGTATGGCTACACCTTC. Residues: CASSLGTQYGYTF.